The sequence of this T cell receptor (beta chain) was determined in a study of beta chain features in type 1 diabetes. The V end was cut by 3 bases, the J end by 0 bases, with 16 bases between. This CDR3 comprises 18 residues. The germline V gene has CDR1 SGDLS and CDR2 YYNGEE. Findings and caveats of the study: In comparison with healthy donors, patients had naive, central memory and Treg TCRB repertoires that appeared more similar. Patients with Type 1 diabetes showed moderately but significantly shorter TCRB CDR3s in all four CD4+ subsets.

A word on this clone: Its antigen is currently unknown.

Expressed TCRB transcripts got sequenced, as all isolated RNA was reverse transcribed. The repertoire was sequenced with immunoSEQ multiplex PCR; TCRdb's copy has only in-frame clones and lacks some. The sample records roughly 380,000 clones, around 20% being singletons. The clonotype was recovered from a woman in her late teens or twenties in good health. The material sequenced was naive CD4+ T cells from blood. The genes are TRBV9 and TRBJ2-6; the D gene is possibly TRBD1 (6 bases). CDR3 loop: CASSASGTSPSGANVLTF. The CDR3 DNA is TGTGCCAGCAGCGCCTCCGGGACAAGTCCCTCTGGGGCCAACGTCCTGACTTTC. The full variable domain, rest sourced from reference TRBV9 and TRBJ2-6, is DSGVTQTPKHLITATGQRVTLRCSPRSGDLSVYWYQQSLDQGLQFLIQYYNGEERAKGNILERFSAQQFPDLHSELNLSSLELGDSALYFCASSASGTSPSGANVLTFGAGSRLTVL.